The text below deals with one T cell receptor beta chain. This clonotype was detected only a few times. What antigen it recognizes has not been identified. No base quality values were provided; no much bigger clone lies one nucleotide off. Receptors were amplified or captured by 5' RACE. Sequencing took place on an Illumina HiSeq 2500. A second PCR of about 6 to 11 cycles was performed with a sample-barcoded 5' primer and a J-beta primer mix. A template-switch 5' adaptor carrying 12 random nucleotides introduced a unique molecular identifier onto each TCR beta cDNA molecule. At least 3 million CDR3-containing paired-end reads were obtained from each sample. First-strand cDNA was synthesized from all RNA with the Mint cDNA synthesis kit, primed by a TRBC-specific oligonucleotide. Following uracil-DNA glycosylase treatment, all cDNA underwent a first 18-cycle PCR with the universal primers M1SS and BC2_uni_R. Under the source paper's analysis protocol: For normalization, 1 million high-quality reads, each with a distinct molecular identifier, were randomly selected from each sample. Instead of being binned into consensus sequences, reads that shared molecular identifiers were thrown out. MiTCR, with a Q25 quality threshold and the strictest error-elimination algorithm, was used for CDR3 identification, clonotype clustering and error correction. A nonparametric unseen species model with Euler transformation was used to estimate lower-bound total TCR beta diversity. TCRdb trimmed public reads at Q25 via fastp, called clones via MiXCR and kept in-frame beta chains. Rows with one shared CDR3 protein collapse into an entry with the most common genes and DNA. In this record, the V and J calls reflect TCRdb's handling and not the investigators' own analysis. The sample includes about 1.6 million distinct CDR3 sequences, with about 35% observed a single time. Approximately 11% of the sample comes from the top ten.

This entry belongs to a study of blood T cells in healthy people across ages (dated by TCRdb to the mid-2010s). Regarding the research as a whole: In model experiments, template switching captured about one uniquely barcoded TCR beta cDNA molecule for every two T cells. Age-related changes in TCR beta repertoire diversity were measured in the study by deep sequencing normalized with unique cDNA molecular identifiers. The donors were divided into four age groups: young (average approximately 16 years), middle-aged (approximately 41), aged (approximately 62) and long-lived (roughly 88). Donors of different ages were randomly distributed across sequencing lanes to avoid experimental bias. For two donors (one aged 18 to 30 and one aged 80 or older), the study analyzed two additional independent replicas of 1 million unique cDNA reads from the same blood draw.

Taken from cysteine to phenylalanine, the CDR3 has 15 residues. CDR3 DNA only is kept here, 45 bases in frame from base 1. The germline V gene (reference sequence) gives CDR1 as PRHDT and CDR2 as FYEKMQ. Trimmed from V: 7 bases; trimmed from J: 10 bases; junction bases lacking a gene match: 16. The donors were 40 or so Caucasian individuals from Russia, aged roughly 6 to 100 years, who were systemically healthy. Each donor gave 8.5 to 10 milliliters of peripheral blood, collected into EDTA-treated Vacutainer tubes. Ficoll-Paque density-gradient centrifugation was used to isolate PBMCs, with at least 6.5 million per sample. Trizol reagent was used to extract total RNA from the PBMCs, yielding at least 5 micrograms per sample. Naive CD45RAhigh/CD27high T cell percentages were measured by flow cytometry on a PBMC aliquot from every donor. Paper-wide results and their limitations: Total diversity estimates from one million sequenced T cells were considered lower bounds and underestimates. Compared with the aged group, more naive CD4+ T cells, fewer expanded clones and increased TCR diversity were shown by the long-lived group, suggesting age selection. The percentage of naive T cells measured by flow cytometry correlated strongly with observed TCR beta diversity. Donor CMV infection status was unknown, potentially confounding age-related changes in expanded clonotypes. Observed TCR beta diversity per million T cells fell roughly linearly with age, and a significant reduction was already apparent by age roughly 40. Since profiling was done on bulk unsorted PBMCs, naive and antigen-experienced compartments could not be conclusively compared.

The origin of this receptor is a woman aged 25 to 39 in good health. The sample consisted of blood. The chain is made from TRBV13 and TRBJ2-1; TRBD1 aligns with 7 central bases. The DNA is TGTGCCAGCACCACAGGGGAAAAGCCGCTTCGCGAGCAGTTCTTC. Its amino acids are CASTTGEKPLREQFF.